This T cell receptor (beta chain) came from a study of immune evolution from preneoplasia to lung adenocarcinoma. Study-wide context: HLA loss of heterozygosity: 7% AIS, more than 14% MIA, around 33% ADC, none AAH. General observations from the study: Normal lung had the highest top T cell clone frequencies. Clonality was highest in normal lung, lower in later-stage lesions apparently.

Comments on this clone: Its specificity is unknown.

Libraries were prepared by immunoSEQ multiplex PCR; TCRdb keeps only in-frame clonotypes and omits some of them. In the table there are approximately 12,000 clones, roughly 84% of which are singletons. With 2 bases removed from V and 0 bases from J, the gap between germline ends came to 14 bases. CDR3 size: 17 residues. Germline V CDR1 and CDR2: MGHRA, YSYEKL. The receptor was isolated from a person between 50 and 69 years old with lung adenocarcinoma. Material for sequencing was FFPE tissue from an adenomatous hyperplasia lung lesion. Indicated subset: atypical adenomatous hyperplasia (AAH), lung preneoplasia. The chain combines TRBV4-1 with TRBJ1-5, with D possibly TRBD1 on 6 matching bases. CDR3 sequence: CASSQKLSQGSNQPQHF. For the CDR3, the DNA is TGCGCCAGCAGCCAAAAACTTTCACAGGGTAGCAATCAGCCCCAGCATTTT.